Listed below are T cell receptor beta chains from one sample, sequenced in a study of PD-1 blockade in classical Hodgkin lymphoma. The repertoire was sequenced with immunoSEQ multiplex PCR; TCRdb's copy has only in-frame clones and lacks some. The table has 4,000 to 5,000 clones, 79% seen once; the top ten hold roughly 3.1%. The material was CD4+ T cells from blood, obtained before the fourth cycle of nivolumab. These receptors originate from a human donor with classical Hodgkin lymphoma. Both conserved end residues are part of each CDR3. D genes are given only for firm matches. The size field is filled for only some rows; it gives once, few, many or a size class.

>TRBV6-5|TRBD1|TRBJ1-5|.
TGTGCCAGCAGGGAGACAGGGACGGAGCCCCAGCATTTT
CASRETGTEPQHF
>TRBV15|.|TRBJ2-3|.
TGTGCCACCAGCAGGTCTATACCAGATACGCAGTATTTT
CATSRSIPDTQYF
>TRBV9|.|TRBJ2-3|.
TGTGCCAGCAGCGTAATCACAGATACGCAGTATTTT
CASSVITDTQYF
>TRBV5-6|.|TRBJ1-2|.
TGTGCCAGCAGCCCTGGCGGGGGCGGAATCTATGGCTACACCTTC
CASSPGGGGIYGYTF
>TRBV7-9|.|TRBJ1-4|.
TGTGCCAGCAGCCCAGAGGGGGTACGGGAAAAACTGTTTTTT
CASSPEGVREKLFF
>TRBV4-2|.|TRBJ2-1|.
TGTGCCAGCAGCCAAGTGTATTGGTCCGGAGAGGGGGGCACGACCTACAATGAGCAGTTCTTC
CASSQVYWSGEGGTTYNEQFF
>TRBV7-3|TRBD2|TRBJ2-2|.
TGTGCCAGCAGCTCCATGGGAGGGACCGGGGAGCTGTTTTTT
CASSSMGGTGELFF
>TRBV6-1|.|TRBJ1-5|once
TGTGCCGCCGAGGAGGGTCTAAGCAATCAGCCCCAGCATTTT
CAAEEGLSNQPQHF
>TRBV18|.|TRBJ1-2|.
TGTGCCAGCTCACCATCTCTTCTCCCACAAGGTTTATATGGCTACACCTTC
CASSPSLLPQGLYGYTF
>TRBV28|.|TRBJ2-5|.
TGTGCCAGCAGTACTATCAGGGGTCCTGAGACCCAGTACTTC
CASSTIRGPETQYF
>TRBV5-4|.|TRBJ1-6|.
TGTGCCAGCAGCCCCGGTGCCGGAACGACAAGCTCCTATAATTCACCCCTCCACTTT
CASSPGAGTTSSYNSPLHF
>TRBV5-5|TRBD2|TRBJ2-1|.
TGTGCCAGCAGCTTGGCAAGCGGGGGGGCTCGGAATGAGCAGTTCTTC
CASSLASGGARNEQFF
>TRBV5-4|.|TRBJ1-1|.
TGTGCAACGACGGACACGGCGAACACTGAAGCTTTCTTT
CATTDTANTEAFF
>TRBV27|TRBD2|TRBJ2-1|.
TGTGCCAGCAGTCTGCAGAGTAGCGGGGGCCACTCCTACAATGAGCAGTTCTTC
CASSLQSSGGHSYNEQFF
>TRBV6-5|.|TRBJ1-2|.
TGTGCCAGCAGTTACTCCGGAGGGGTCTATGGCTACACCTTC
CASSYSGGVYGYTF
>TRBV18|.|TRBJ2-7|.
TGTGCCAGCTCACCTAGGTTTAAGGTCGAGCAGTACTTC
CASSPRFKVEQYF
>TRBV7-2|.|TRBJ2-5|.
TGTGCCAGCAGCTATCGTGGGCGGGGGCTATCTAGGGAGACCCAGTACTTC
CASSYRGRGLSRETQYF
>TRBV19|.|TRBJ2-3|.
TGTGCCAGTAGTATGCCTGGACTCCCCGATACGCAGTATTTT
CASSMPGLPDTQYF
>TRBV5-4|.|TRBJ2-5|.
TGTGCCAGCAGCCCGGGGGACCAGCGGCTACAAGAGACCCAGTACTTC
CASSPGDQRLQETQYF
>TRBV7-2|.|TRBJ2-2|.
TGTGCCAGCAGCAAGAACACCGGGGAGCTGTTTTTT
CASSKNTGELFF
>TRBV2|.|TRBJ2-7|.
TGTGCCAGCAGGGGCGGGGCCGGGACCTACGAGCAGTACTTC
CASRGGAGTYEQYF
>TRBV6-5|.|TRBJ2-7|few
TGTGCCACGACGGGGGCTTACGAGCAGTACTTC
CATTGAYEQYF
>TRBV10-3|.|TRBJ1-1|few
TGTGCCACCGCCGGAGTGAACACTGAAGCTTTCTTT
CATAGVNTEAFF
>TRBV13|TRBD2|TRBJ2-1|.
TGTGCCAGCAGCTCCCAAAAGCGGGGCCGCTCCTACAATGAGCAGTTCTTC
CASSSQKRGRSYNEQFF
>TRBV11-2|.|TRBJ1-2|.
TGTGCCAGCAGCTTTACGGCGGTGGCTAACTATGGCTACACCTTC
CASSFTAVANYGYTF
>TRBV6-1|.|TRBJ1-6|.
TGTGCCAGCAGTGAAGCCGACGGGTCCGGTTCACCCCTCCACTTT
CASSEADGSGSPLHF
>TRBV7-9|.|TRBJ1-4|.
TGTGCCAGCAGCTACCCCCCCGGACAGCTCTCCGAAAAACTGTTTTTT
CASSYPPGQLSEKLFF
>TRBV6-5|TRBD1|TRBJ2-7|.
TGTGCCAGCAGTTACCCAGGGGGTTCCTACGAGCAGTACTTC
CASSYPGGSYEQYF
>TRBV4-3|TRBD2|TRBJ2-5|.
TGCGCCAGCAGCCAAGAGGCGGGGAGGGAAGAGACCCAGTACTTC
CASSQEAGREETQYF
>TRBV27|.|TRBJ1-5|.
TGTGCCAGCAGTCTGAGGGCTTTTGGTCAGCCCCAGCATTTT
CASSLRAFGQPQHF
>TRBV27|.|TRBJ2-3|.
TGTGCCAGCAGTTTAGCAGATACGCAGTATTTT
CASSLADTQYF
>TRBV28|.|TRBJ2-2|.
TGTGCCAGCAGCCGCCCCAGTAGCGCCCCGAACACCGGGGAGCTGTTTTTT
CASSRPSSAPNTGELFF
>TRBV28|.|TRBJ1-5|.
TGTGCCAGCAGCCGCCTCTTTTTGCAAGGCAATAGCAATCAGCCCCAGCATTTT
CASSRLFLQGNSNQPQHF
>TRBV5-1|.|TRBJ1-2|.
TGCGCCAGCAGCTTGGGGCACGGGGGGGCTACCGGTTCAAACTATGGCTACACCTTC
CASSLGHGGATGSNYGYTF
>TRBV28|.|TRBJ1-1|.
TGTGCCAGCAGTCCCCCCGGTGAGGTTGAAGCTTTCTTT
CASSPPGEVEAFF
>TRBV9|.|TRBJ1-6|few
TGTGCCAGCAGCCTCCTACCTGGGACCTCTGGGTCACCCCTCCACTTT
CASSLLPGTSGSPLHF
>TRBV6-5|TRBD2|TRBJ2-3|.
TGTGCCAGCAGTTCCCGGGGGGTTGGGACAGATACGCAGTATTTT
CASSSRGVGTDTQYF
>TRBV5-1|.|TRBJ1-1|.
TGCGCCAGCAGCCATAATTCCGGGACTCAGGCTTTCTTT
CASSHNSGTQAFF
>TRBV14|TRBD2|TRBJ2-2|.
TGTGCCAGCAGCCGGTGGACTAGCGGGGGGACAAACACCGGGGAGCTGTTTTTT
CASSRWTSGGTNTGELFF
>TRBV28|TRBD1|TRBJ2-2|once
TGTGCCATCCCGTCACGGACAGGGGACACCGGGGAGCTGTTTTTT
CAIPSRTGDTGELFF
>TRBV6-1|.|TRBJ2-2|.
TGTGCCGTGGGATACAGTAACACCGGGGAGCTGTTTTTT
CAVGYSNTGELFF
>TRBV28|.|TRBJ1-2|once
TGTGCCAGCAGCTCAGACCGGACAGCAAAAATCACCTTC
CASSSDRTAKITF
>TRBV5-1|TRBD2|TRBJ2-5|.
TGCGCCAGCGGCGACTTAGCGGGGAAACAAGAGACCCAGTACTTC
CASGDLAGKQETQYF
>TRBV5-6|.|TRBJ2-2|.
TGTGCCAGCAGCGGAGGGAAGAACACCGGGGAGCTGTTTTTT
CASSGGKNTGELFF
>TRBV11-3|TRBD1|TRBJ2-1|.
TGTGCCAGCAGCTATGGGACAGGGAACTACAATGAGCAGTTCTTC
CASSYGTGNYNEQFF
>TRBV6-5|TRBD1|TRBJ1-3|.
TGTGCCAGCAGTTACTCCGCGGACAGGGTTGGAAACACCATATATTTT
CASSYSADRVGNTIYF
>TRBV10-3|TRBD2|TRBJ2-1|.
TGTGCCATCAGATCGGCTAGCGGGGGGGCGTATTCCTACAATGAGCAGTTCTTC
CAIRSASGGAYSYNEQFF
>TRBV11-3|.|TRBJ2-1|.
TGTGCCAGCAGCTTAGGGACGGACTACAATGAGCAGTTCTTC
CASSLGTDYNEQFF
>TRBV27|.|TRBJ1-6|.
TGTGCCTCCCACGGAAACTATAATTCACCCCTCCACTTT
CASHGNYNSPLHF
>TRBV7-9|.|TRBJ1-1|.
TGTGCCAGCAGCTTACAAGGGGACACTGAAGCTTTCTTT
CASSLQGDTEAFF
>TRBV2|.|TRBJ1-1|.
TGTGCCAGCAAACAGAACACTGAAGCTTTCTTT
CASKQNTEAFF
>TRBV9|.|TRBJ2-1|.
TGTGCCAGCAGCGTAGCGCCGAGCTCCTACAATGAGCAGTTCTTC
CASSVAPSSYNEQFF
>TRBV9|TRBD1|TRBJ2-7|.
TGTGCCAGCAGCGTCGACCTGGACAGGTTCAACGAGCAGTACTTC
CASSVDLDRFNEQYF
>TRBV7-6|TRBD2|TRBJ2-1|.
TGTGCCAGCAGCTTAGATGGGCGGGGGGGCCGCAATGAGCAGTTCTTC
CASSLDGRGGRNEQFF